This T cell receptor beta chain was captured in a study of human T cells and chemical hapten exposure. The wider study: Throughout the roughly 26-week study, diphenylcyclopropenone was applied weekly to the patients' scalps.

Regarding time point: pre-sensitization, week 0. Treatment given: therapeutic diphenylcyclopropenone sensitization with weekly scalp DPC. TCRdb analysed the RACE reads with MiXCR anew, one entry per CDR3 protein. This sample has approximately 370,000 distinct CDR3 sequences, with about 5% found just once. The germline CDR1 and CDR2 sequences are MNHEY and SVGEGT. The CDR3 has 13 amino acids. Between the trimmed V and J ends, which lost 0 bases and 6 bases, there was a span of 8 bases. V gene TRBV6-2 or TRBV6-3 combines with J gene TRBJ1-1; the D gene is possibly TRBD1 (5 bases). The sequencing here drew on whole blood, taken in connection with sensitization to the hapten diphenylcyclopropenone (DPC). This TCR derives from a woman under 30 with alopecia areata. Some clones in this sample may be carry-over from other donors' samples. CDR3 region: CASSYSRGPEAFF. The CDR3 DNA reads TGTGCCAGCAGTTACTCGAGGGGCCCTGAAGCTTTCTTT.